This T cell receptor beta chain is drawn from a study of blood T cell repertoires in COVID-19. Across the whole study: The United States, Italy and Spain supplied acute and convalescent COVID-19 samples.

The CDR3 sequence is 13 residues long. V lost 5 bases to trimming and J lost 2 bases, with 10 bases between them. CDR1 is SGHTA, CDR2 FQGNSA, per germline. Per the original methods: Estimation of nucleated cell counts relied on the amplification of reference gene primers. Some clones are missing from TCRdb's copy, which holds only in-frame ones; the method was immunoSEQ multiplex PCR. V, J and clone size were drawn from that table, and D and trimming were deduced from the DNA. The repertoire includes 250,000 or so clones, 70% to 90% of them detected once, and 4.1% sits in the top ten. Recruits, aged roughly 18 to 100 years, lived in 20 to 30 US areas. Grouping used clinical history reported by participants in a survey and questionnaire.

Sample: PBMCs or T cells enriched from blood (not recorded which). The source is a woman aged 30 to 39 with acute COVID-19. V is TRBV7-2 and J is TRBJ2-7; D might be TRBD2 (6 bases). The DNA for the CDR3 is TGTGCCAGCAGCCCACGGGAGCCCTACGAGCAGTACTTC. Protein product: CASSPREPYEQYF.